This T cell receptor (beta chain) was found in a study of T cell clonality in common variable immunodeficiency. Sequencing input was equivalent genomic DNA from CVID and controls. Here immunoSEQ multiplex PCR was the method, and the copy in TCRdb shows in-frame clones only, minus some. The specimen gives 40,000 to 45,000 clones without singletons; the ten biggest hold over 9.5%. Donors gave roughly 4.5 to 9 ml heparinized peripheral whole blood. This clone has at least ten counts. The read ends 3 residues shy of where the CDR3 ends; the end is completed using the germline J gene. V was clipped by 3 bases and J by 2 bases, with 14 bases between them. CDR3 size: 17 residues. The germline V gene encodes CDR1 KGHSH and CDR2 LQKENI.

V usage is TRBV18 and J usage is TRBJ2-6, with a weak D call TRBD1 (6 bases). The sample taken for sequencing was peripheral blood mononuclear cells. The origin of this receptor is a person aged 18-70 years in good health. The CDR3 protein is CASSPSTGSAGANVLTF. Partial CDR3 DNA: TGTGCCAGCTCACCCTCCACAGGGAGCGCTGGGGCCAACGTC.